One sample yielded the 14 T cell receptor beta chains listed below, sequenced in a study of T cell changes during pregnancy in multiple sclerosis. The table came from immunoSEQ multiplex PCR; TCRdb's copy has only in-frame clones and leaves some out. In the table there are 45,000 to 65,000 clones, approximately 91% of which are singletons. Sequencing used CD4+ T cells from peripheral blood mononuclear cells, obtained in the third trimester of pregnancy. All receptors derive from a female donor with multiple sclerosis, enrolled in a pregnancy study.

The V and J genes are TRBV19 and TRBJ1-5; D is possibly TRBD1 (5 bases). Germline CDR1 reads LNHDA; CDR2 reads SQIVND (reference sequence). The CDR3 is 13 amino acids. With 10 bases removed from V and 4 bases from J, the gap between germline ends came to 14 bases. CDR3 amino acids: CATNTGVNQPQHF. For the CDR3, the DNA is TGTGCCACTAATACAGGCGTAAATCAGCCCCAGCATTTT.

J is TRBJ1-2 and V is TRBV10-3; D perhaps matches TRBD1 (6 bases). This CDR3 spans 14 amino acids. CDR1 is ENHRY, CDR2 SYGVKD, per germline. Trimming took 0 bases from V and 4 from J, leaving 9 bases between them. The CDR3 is CAISESKGGYGYTF. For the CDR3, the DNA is TGTGCCATCAGTGAGTCGAAAGGGGGCTATGGCTACACCTTC.

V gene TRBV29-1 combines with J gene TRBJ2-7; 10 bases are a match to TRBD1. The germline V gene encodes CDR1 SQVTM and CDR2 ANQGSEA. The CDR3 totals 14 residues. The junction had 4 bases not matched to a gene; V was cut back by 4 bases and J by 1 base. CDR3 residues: CSVGGTGASYEQYF. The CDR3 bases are TGCAGCGTTGGAGGGACAGGGGCGTCCTACGAGCAGTACTTC.

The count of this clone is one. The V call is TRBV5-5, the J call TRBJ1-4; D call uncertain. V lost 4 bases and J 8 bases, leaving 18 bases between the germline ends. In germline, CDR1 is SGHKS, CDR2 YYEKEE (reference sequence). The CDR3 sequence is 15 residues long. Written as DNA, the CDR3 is TGTGCCAGCAGCCCGGCGGCGGGCGTAGGCGAAAAACTGTTTTTT. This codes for CASSPAAGVGEKLFF.

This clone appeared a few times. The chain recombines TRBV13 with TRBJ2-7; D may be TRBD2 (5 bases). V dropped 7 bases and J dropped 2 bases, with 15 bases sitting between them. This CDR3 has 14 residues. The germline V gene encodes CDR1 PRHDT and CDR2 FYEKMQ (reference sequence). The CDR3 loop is CASTPRPAAYEQYF. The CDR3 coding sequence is TGTGCCAGCACCCCCCGCCCAGCGGCCTACGAGCAGTACTTC.

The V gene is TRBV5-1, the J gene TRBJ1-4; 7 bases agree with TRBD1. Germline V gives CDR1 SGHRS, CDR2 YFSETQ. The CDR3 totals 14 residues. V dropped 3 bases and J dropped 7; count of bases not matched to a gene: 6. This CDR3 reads CASSSQGGREKLFF. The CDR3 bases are TGCGCCAGCAGCTCCCAGGGGGGACGTGAAAAACTGTTTTTT. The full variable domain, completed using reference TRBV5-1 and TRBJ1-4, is KAGVTQTPRYLIKTRGQQVTLSCSPISGHRSVSWYQQTPGQGLQFLFEYFSETQRNKGNFPGRFSGRQFSNSRSEMNVSTLELGDSALYLCASSSQGGREKLFFGSGTQLSVL.

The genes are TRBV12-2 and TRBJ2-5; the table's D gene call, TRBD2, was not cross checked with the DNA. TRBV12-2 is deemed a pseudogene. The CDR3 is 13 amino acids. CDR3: CASRAADRLTQYF. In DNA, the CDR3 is TGTGCAAGTCGTGCGGCCGATCGGCTTACCCAGTACTTC.

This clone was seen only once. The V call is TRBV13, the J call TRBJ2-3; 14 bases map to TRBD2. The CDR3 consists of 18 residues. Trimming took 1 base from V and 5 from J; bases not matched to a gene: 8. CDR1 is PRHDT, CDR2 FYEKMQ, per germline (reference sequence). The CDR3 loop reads CASSLVGLAGAREDTQYF. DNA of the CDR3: TGTGCCAGCAGCTTAGTGGGACTAGCGGGGGCCAGGGAAGATACGCAGTATTTT.

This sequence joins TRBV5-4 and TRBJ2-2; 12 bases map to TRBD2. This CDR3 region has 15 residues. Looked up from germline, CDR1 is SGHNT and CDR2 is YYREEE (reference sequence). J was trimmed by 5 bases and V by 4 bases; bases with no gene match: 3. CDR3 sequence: CASSPGLAGTGELFF. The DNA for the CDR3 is TGTGCCAGCAGCCCGGGACTAGCGGGTACCGGGGAGCTGTTTTTT.

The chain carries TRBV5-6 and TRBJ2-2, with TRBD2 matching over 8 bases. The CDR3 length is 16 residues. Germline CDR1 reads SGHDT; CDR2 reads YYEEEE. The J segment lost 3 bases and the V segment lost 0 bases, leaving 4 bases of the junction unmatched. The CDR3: CASSLERGGYTGELFF. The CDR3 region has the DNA TGTGCCAGCAGCTTGGAACGGGGGGGCTACACCGGGGAGCTGTTTTTT.

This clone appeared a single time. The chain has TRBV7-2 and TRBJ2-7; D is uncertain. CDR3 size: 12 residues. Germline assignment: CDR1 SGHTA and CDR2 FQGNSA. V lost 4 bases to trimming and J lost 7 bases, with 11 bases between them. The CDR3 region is CASSSLLSEQYF. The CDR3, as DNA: TGTGCCAGCAGCTCCCTCCTGTCTGAGCAGTACTTC.

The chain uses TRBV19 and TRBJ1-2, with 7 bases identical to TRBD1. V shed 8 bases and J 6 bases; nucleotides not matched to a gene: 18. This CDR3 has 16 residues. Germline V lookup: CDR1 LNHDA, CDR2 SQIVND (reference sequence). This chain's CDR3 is CASAAGTVYGDDGYTF. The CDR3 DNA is TGTGCCAGTGCCGCCGGGACAGTATATGGGGACGATGGCTACACCTTC.

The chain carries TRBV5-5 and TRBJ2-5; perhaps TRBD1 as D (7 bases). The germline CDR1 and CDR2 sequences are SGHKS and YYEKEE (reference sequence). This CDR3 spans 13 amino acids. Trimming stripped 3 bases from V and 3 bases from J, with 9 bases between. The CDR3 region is CASSSGGKETQYF. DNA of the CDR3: TGTGCCAGCAGCTCAGGGGGGAAAGAGACCCAGTACTTC.

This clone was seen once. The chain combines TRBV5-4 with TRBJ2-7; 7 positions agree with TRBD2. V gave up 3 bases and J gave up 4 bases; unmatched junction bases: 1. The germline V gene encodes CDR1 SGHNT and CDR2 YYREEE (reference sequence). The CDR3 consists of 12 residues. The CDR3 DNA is TGTGCCAGCAGCTCTAGCGGTTACGAGCAGTACTTC. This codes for CASSSSGYEQYF.